The 4 T cell receptor beta chains below were found in one sample sequenced in a study of shared clonotypes between healthy human individuals. Profiling relied on immunoSEQ multiplex PCR, and the TCRdb table lists in-frame clones only, not all of them. This sample has roughly 2.5 million clones, with around nine tenths found just once. Sample: naive CD4+ T cells sorted from blood. Subset noted: CD45RA+ positively selected. Receptors originate from a man younger than 30 in good health.

The chain recombines TRBV28 with TRBJ2-7; 10 positions agree with TRBD1. V gave up 6 bases and J gave up 2 bases; unmatched junction bases: 7. This CDR3 region has 15 residues. CDR1 and CDR2 (germline): MDHEN, SYDVKM. The CDR3 is CASRPLGQGTYEQYF. As DNA, the CDR3 is TGTGCCAGCAGACCCCTGGGACAGGGGACCTACGAGCAGTACTTC.

This clone showed up just once. The chain employs TRBV4-1 and TRBJ2-2; 10 bases are shared with TRBD2. The V segment lost 5 bases and the J segment 10 bases; nucleotides outside the gene matches: 16. The CDR3 spans 17 residues. Germline V lookup: CDR1 MGHRA, CDR2 YSYEKL. The CDR3: CASSLRPGTSDPAELFF. CDR3 coding DNA: TGCGCCAGCAGCTTGCGACCCGGGACTAGCGACCCCGCGGAGCTGTTTTTT.

This chain uses TRBV9 with TRBJ1-2; no firm D call. Germline V lookup: CDR1 SGDLS, CDR2 YYNGEE. V shed 4 bases and J shed 4 bases, with 11 bases lying between them. The CDR3 extends over 13 amino acids. CDR3 amino acids: CASSPPEGYGYTF. CDR3 DNA sequence: TGTGCCAGCAGCCCACCGGAGGGCTATGGCTACACCTTC.

This rearrangement joins TRBV28 to TRBJ1-1; 7 bases fit TRBD1. Unmatched junction bases numbered 10, after V lost 1 base and J lost 8 bases. The CDR3 spans 15 residues. Germline V gene lookup returns CDR1 MDHEN and CDR2 SYDVKM. The CDR3 sequence is CASSLLNRGTLEAFF. The DNA of the CDR3 is TGTGCCAGCAGTTTATTGAACAGGGGTACCCTCGAAGCTTTCTTT.